These 29 T cell receptor beta chains originate from one sample sequenced in a study of T-cell reconstitution after alpha-beta-depleted transplantation in children. Unique molecular identifiers were incorporated during preparation of the TCRbeta library. TCRdb re-called the PCR reads through MiXCR, storing one row per CDR3 protein. The sample records fewer than 750,000 distinct CDR3 sequences, approximately 30% being singletons. This specimen was PBMCs, taken before TCRalphabeta/CD19-depleted stem cell transplant. Receptor source: a boy under three years old with Wiskott-Aldrich syndrome, due to receive a stem cell transplant.

This sequence joins TRBV7-2 and TRBJ2-1, with D perhaps given as TRBD1 or TRBD2 (5 bases each). The CDR3 covers 14 residues. V lost 6 bases to trimming and J lost 4 bases, with 13 bases between them. CDR1 and CDR2 from the germline V gene are SGHTA and FQGNSA. The CDR3 sequence is CASSLVGPYNEQFF. CDR3 nucleotide sequence: TGTGCCAGCAGTTTGGTGGGACCATACAATGAGCAGTTCTTC.

This clonotype has only a few counts. The rearrangement joins TRBV3-1 to TRBJ1-4, with D possibly TRBD1 on 5 matching bases. The ends were cut back, 3 bases at V and 8 bases at J, with 10 bases in the middle. This CDR3 is 13 amino acids long. Germline loops: CDR1 LGHDT, CDR2 YNNKEL (reference sequence). Written as DNA, the CDR3 is TGTGCCAGCAGCCAGGGGCCGAGCGAAAAACTGTTTTTT. The encoded protein is CASSQGPSEKLFF. Filled out from reference TRBV3-1 and TRBJ1-4, the complete variable domain reads DTAVSQTPKYLVTQMGNDKSIKCEQNLGHDTMYWYKQDSKKFLKIMFSYNNKELIINETVPNRFSPKSPDKAHLNLHINSLELGDSAVYFCASSQGPSEKLFFGSGTQLSVL.

This sequence joins TRBV20-1 and TRBJ1-1; D uncertain. Germline-derived CDR1 and CDR2 are DFQATT and SNEGSKA (reference sequence). The CDR3 is 14 residues long. V was shortened by 3 bases and J by 5 bases, with 16 bases between the two germline ends. The CDR3 DNA follows: TGCAGTGCTAGTCCCGCGAGGGTAAAGACTGAAGCTTTCTTT. This encodes CSASPARVKTEAFF.

This clonotype was counted a few times. This chain uses TRBV4-1 with TRBJ2-2; unclear D gene. Per germline, CDR1 MGHRA and CDR2 YSYEKL. The length of the CDR3 is 14 residues. V lost 1 base and J 5 bases, leaving 8 bases between the germline ends. In DNA, the CDR3 is TGCGCCAGCAGCCAAGGGCCCGGAACCGGGGAGCTGTTTTTT. Its protein is CASSQGPGTGELFF.

This clonotype has a handful of counts. The chain recombines TRBV11-1 with TRBJ1-1; D is unresolved. CDR1 and CDR2 (germline): SGHAT, FQDESV (reference sequence). CDR3 length equals 14 residues. V was clipped by 1 base and J by 1 base, with 7 bases between them. CDR3 protein: CASSLGLQNTEAFF. CDR3 coding DNA: TGTGCCAGCAGCTTAGGGCTACAGAACACTGAAGCTTTCTTT.

In this sample, this clonotype turned up a few times. CDR3 protein: CASSLIPSGSLDTQYF. For the CDR3, the DNA is TGCGCCAGCAGCTTAATCCCTAGCGGGAGTCTAGATACGCAGTATTTT. V is TRBV5-1 and J is TRBJ2-3; TRBD2 agrees at 10 bases. Germline V gene lookup returns CDR1 SGHRS and CDR2 YFSETQ. The ends lost 2 bases at V and 5 bases at J; junction bases unmatched: 8. The CDR3 is 16 residues long.

The chain carries TRBV19 and TRBJ2-4, with 7 bases lining up with TRBD1. The V and J ends lost 0 bases and 0 bases, in that order; junction bases with no gene match: 14. This CDR3 comprises 20 residues. Germline CDR1 LNHDA, CDR2 SQIVND (reference sequence). The CDR3 DNA reads as TGTGCCAGTAGTATAGACTCCACCCAAGGGACAGCACTAGCCAAAAACATTCAGTACTTC. It translates to CASSIDSTQGTALAKNIQYF.

The CDR3 coding sequence is TGTGCCAGCAGCCAAGATGCTTGGGCACAGCACTACGAGCAGTACTTC. Translating it yields CASSQDAWAQHYEQYF. V and J are TRBV14 and TRBJ2-7; unclear D gene. V was clipped by 0 bases and J by 3 bases, with 15 bases between them. Per the germline V gene, CDR1 is SGHDN and CDR2 is FVKESK. This CDR3 has 16 residues.

The gene calls are TRBV15 and TRBJ2-5; 7 bases agree with TRBD2. The V and J ends lost 0 bases and 9 bases, in that order; junction bases with no gene match: 1. From germline, CDR1 is LNHNV and CDR2 YYDKDF (reference sequence). The CDR3 consists of 12 residues. The CDR3, as DNA: TGTGCCACCAGCAGAGATCGGGGGGCCCAGTACTTC. Its protein is CATSRDRGAQYF. Full variable domain (missing parts from reference TRBV15 and TRBJ2-5): DAMVIQNPRYQVTQFGKPVTLSCSQTLNHNVMYWYQQKSSQAPKLLFHYYDKDFNNEADTPDNFQSRRPNTSFCFLDIRSPGLGDTAMYLCATSRDRGAQYFGPGTRLLVL.

This clonotype was recorded a few times. The chain carries TRBV25-1 and TRBJ2-3; 11 bases line up with TRBD2. The germline gives CDR1 MGHDK, CDR2 SYGVNS. V was clipped by 3 bases and J by 0 bases; unmatched bases: 5. The CDR3 runs 17 residues. The CDR3 here is CASSDLTSGISTDTQYF. CDR3 sequence (DNA): TGTGCCAGCAGTGATTTGACTAGCGGGATTAGCACAGATACGCAGTATTTT.

The chain links TRBV15 to TRBJ2-1; D not resolved. The V gene's germline CDR1 is LNHNV and CDR2 YYDKDF (reference sequence). The CDR3 covers 14 residues. V was clipped by 1 base and J by 5 bases, with 9 bases between them. DNA for the CDR3: TGTGCCACCAGCAGAGGCGACACGCACAATGAGCAGTTCTTC. Protein sequence: CATSRGDTHNEQFF.

The V gene is TRBV7-2, the J gene TRBJ2-7; a weak D match, TRBD1 (6 bases). The CDR3 sequence is 14 residues long. V gave up 5 bases and J gave up 2 bases, with 13 bases separating them. From germline, CDR1 is SGHTA and CDR2 FQGNSA. In DNA, the CDR3 is TGTGCCAGCAGCCGCCGGGACAACGCCTACGAGCAGTACTTC. It specifies CASSRRDNAYEQYF.

The chain uses TRBV4-1 and TRBJ2-5; no clear D. The CDR3 spans 14 residues. Germline V gene lookup returns CDR1 MGHRA and CDR2 YSYEKL. The V gene lost 1 base and the J gene lost 3 bases, with 9 bases spanning the gap. CDR3 DNA sequence: TGCGCCAGCAGCCAAGGGCTAGGCGAAGAGACCCAGTACTTC. Protein product: CASSQGLGEETQYF.

This clonotype was observed a few times. The genes are TRBV12-3 or TRBV12-4 and TRBJ2-7; TRBD1 aligns across 7 bases. The CDR3 is made up of 12 amino acids. J gave up 13 bases and V 2 bases, and 8 bases lay outside the gene matches. CDR3 loop: CASSLMGQWIYF. The CDR3 nucleotides are TGTGCCAGCAGTTTAATGGGACAGTGGATTTACTTC.

V and J are TRBV28 and TRBJ2-5; a possible D gene is TRBD1 (5 bases). Germline CDR1 is MDHEN and CDR2 is SYDVKM. The CDR3 spans 15 residues. Trimming pared 7 bases from V and 2 bases from J, leaving 17 bases between. CDR3 DNA sequence: TGTGCCAGCACCTGGGCAGGGAATTTTCAAGAGACCCAGTACTTC. Amino acids: CASTWAGNFQETQYF. Full variable domain (remainder filled in from reference TRBV28 and TRBJ2-5): DVKVTQSSRYLVKRTGEKVFLECVQDMDHENMFWYRQDPGLGLRLIYFSYDVKMKEKGDIPEGYSVSREKKERFSLILESASTNQTSMYLCASTWAGNFQETQYFGPGTRLLVL.

The chain uses TRBV20-1 and TRBJ2-5; TRBD2 agrees at 11 bases. Germline values: CDR1 DFQATT, CDR2 SNEGSKA (reference sequence). The trim removed 5 bases at V and 5 bases at J, leaving 4 bases unmatched. This CDR3 has 13 residues. The CDR3 sequence is CSAVRTSGETQYF. The DNA for the CDR3 is TGCAGTGCTGTCCGGACTAGCGGGGAGACCCAGTACTTC.

This clonotype was seen more than once but under ten times. The genes are TRBV5-1 and TRBJ2-7; 12 bases map to TRBD2. Germline CDR1 and CDR2: SGHRS and YFSETQ. The length of the CDR3 is 16 residues. With V trimmed by 4 bases and J by 2 bases, 7 bases remained unmatched. Here the CDR3 reads CASSLGLAGRPYEQYF. The CDR3 nucleotides read TGCGCCAGCAGCCTGGGACTAGCGGGTAGGCCCTACGAGCAGTACTTC.

This clonotype was seen more than once but under ten times. The chain joins TRBV18 to TRBJ2-1; tentative D call: TRBD2 (6 bases). V lost 6 bases and J lost 0, with 12 bases in between. There are 15 residues in the CDR3. The germline V gene has CDR1 KGHSH and CDR2 LQKENI. The DNA of the CDR3 is TGTGCCAGCTCTCGGGAGATGAGCTCCTACAATGAGCAGTTCTTC. Translation: CASSREMSSYNEQFF.

V gene TRBV4-1 combines with J gene TRBJ2-7; 10 bases are a match to TRBD2. From germline, CDR1 is MGHRA and CDR2 YSYEKL. This CDR3 is 17 amino acids long. Trimming cost V 0 bases and J 4 bases; bases outside gene matches: 9. The CDR3 DNA reads TGCGCCAGCAGCCAAGATCAGTGGGGACTAGCGTCTTACGAGCAGTACTTC. Residues: CASSQDQWGLASYEQYF.

This clonotype was found a few times. The rearrangement joins TRBV7-8 to TRBJ2-5; tentatively, D is TRBD2 (5 bases). Trimming shortened V by 4 bases and J by 4 bases, and 22 bases separated the two germline ends. Germline assignment: CDR1 SGHVS and CDR2 FQNEAQ. The CDR3 is 17 residues long. The CDR3 spells CASSSALRVLGGETQYF. The CDR3 nucleotides are TGTGCCAGCAGCTCCGCACTCCGGGTTTTAGGAGGAGAGACCCAGTACTTC.

The chain has TRBV12-3 or TRBV12-4 and TRBJ2-1; perhaps TRBD2 as D (6 bases). The CDR3 loop spans 14 amino acids. Between the trimmed V and J ends, which lost 5 bases and 6 bases, there was a span of 14 bases. The chain's CDR3 is CASSDAGPLNEQFF. The CDR3 region has the DNA TGTGCCAGCAGTGACGCGGGACCCCTCAATGAGCAGTTCTTC.

This clonotype was seen a few times. The genes are TRBV6-6 and TRBJ1-4; D is uncertain. There are 13 residues in the CDR3. Germline values: CDR1 MNHNY, CDR2 SVGAGI (reference sequence). Trimming cost V 8 bases and J 8 bases, with 15 bases left between them. The CDR3 loop reads CASRRGLQEKLFF. CDR3 in DNA: TGTGCCAGCCGTCGAGGGTTGCAAGAAAAACTGTTTTTT.

The chain is built from TRBV3-1 and TRBJ2-7; 8 nucleotides line up with TRBD2. CDR1 is LGHDT and CDR2 is YNNKEL in the germline V gene (reference sequence). J was trimmed by 0 bases and V by 2 bases; bases with no gene match: 6. The length of the CDR3 is 16 residues. The CDR3 region has the DNA TGTGCCAGCAGCCAAACACTAGCGGTGGGCTCCTACGAGCAGTACTTC. Amino acids: CASSQTLAVGSYEQYF.

The chain joins TRBV20-1 to TRBJ2-1; TRBD2 agrees at 9 bases. With 3 bases clipped from V and 10 bases from J, the junction kept 13 bases outside the gene matches. This CDR3 has 15 residues. CDR1 and CDR2 (germline): DFQATT, SNEGSKA (reference sequence). The CDR3 loop reads CSASPASGDTREQFF. Here the CDR3 DNA reads TGCAGTGCTAGTCCAGCTAGCGGGGACACCAGGGAGCAGTTCTTC.

The genes are TRBV5-5 and TRBJ2-7; 8 bases align to TRBD1. This CDR3 is built from 15 residues. Germline V CDR1 and CDR2: SGHKS, YYEKEE (reference sequence). V shed 5 bases, J shed 2 bases, and the junction held 9 bases outside the gene matches. Here the CDR3 DNA reads TGTGCCAGCAGTTCATTAGGACAGGGACCCTACGAGCAGTACTTC. Translated, it gives CASSSLGQGPYEQYF. The full variable domain, completed using reference TRBV5-5 and TRBJ2-7, is DAGVTQSPTHLIKTRGQQVTLRCSPISGHKSVSWYQQVLGQGPQFIFQYYEKEERGRGNFPDRFSARQFPNYSSELNVNALLLGDSALYLCASSSLGQGPYEQYFGPGTRLTVT.

The J gene is TRBJ2-3, the V gene TRBV29-1; TRBD2 matches 7 bases. Looked up from germline, CDR1 is SQVTM and CDR2 is ANQGSEA. J lost 2 bases, V lost 4 bases, and 3 bases had no gene match. This CDR3 has 13 amino acids. CDR3 nucleotide sequence: TGCAGCGTTGTAACTAGCGCCACAGATACGCAGTATTTT. As protein: CSVVTSATDTQYF.

The chain links TRBV5-1 to TRBJ2-4; 7 bases map to TRBD1. This CDR3 comprises 16 residues. From germline, CDR1 is SGHRS and CDR2 YFSETQ. The J segment lost 5 bases and the V segment lost 4 bases, leaving 12 bases of the junction unmatched. The CDR3 region is CASSRFPGTVENIQYF. CDR3 bases: TGCGCCAGCAGCCGATTTCCTGGGACAGTTGAAAACATTCAGTACTTC. Complete variable domain (other parts from reference TRBV5-1 and TRBJ2-4): KAGVTQTPRYLIKTRGQQVTLSCSPISGHRSVSWYQQTPGQGLQFLFEYFSETQRNKGNFPGRFSGRQFSNSRSEMNVSTLELGDSALYLCASSRFPGTVENIQYFGAGTRLSVL.

This chain joins TRBV20-1 and TRBJ1-3; no reliable D call. Germline CDR1 is DFQATT and CDR2 is SNEGSKA (reference sequence). CDR3 length: 15 residues. V was shortened by 3 bases and J by 0 bases, with 12 bases between the two germline ends. The CDR3 reads CSASDSPISGNTIYF. DNA for the CDR3: TGCAGTGCTAGTGATTCCCCGATCTCTGGAAACACCATATATTTT.

J is TRBJ1-4 and V is TRBV5-6; TRBD1 is a possible D gene (6 bases). Germline V gene sequence: CDR1 SGHDT, CDR2 YYEEEE. Trimming took 0 bases from V and 5 from J, leaving 14 bases between them. The CDR3 runs to 16 residues. The CDR3 sequence: CASSLGFGGPNEKLFF. In DNA form, the CDR3 reads TGTGCCAGCAGCTTGGGATTCGGGGGGCCGAATGAAAAACTGTTTTTT.